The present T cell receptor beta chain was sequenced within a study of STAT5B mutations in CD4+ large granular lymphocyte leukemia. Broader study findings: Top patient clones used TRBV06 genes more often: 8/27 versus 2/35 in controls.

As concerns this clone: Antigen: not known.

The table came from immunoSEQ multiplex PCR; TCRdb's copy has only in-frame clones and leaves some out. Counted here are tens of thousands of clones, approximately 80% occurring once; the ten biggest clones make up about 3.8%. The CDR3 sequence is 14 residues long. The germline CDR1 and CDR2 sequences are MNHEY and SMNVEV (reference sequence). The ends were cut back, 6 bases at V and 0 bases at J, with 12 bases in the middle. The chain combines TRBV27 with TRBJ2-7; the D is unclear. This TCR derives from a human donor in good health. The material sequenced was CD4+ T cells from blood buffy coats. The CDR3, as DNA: TGTGCCAGCAGCCCCGGACGGAACTCCTACGAGCAGTACTTC. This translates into CASSPGRNSYEQYF.